The 19 T cell receptor beta chains below all came from one sample that was sequenced in a study of cytomegalovirus exposure and HLA in healthy donors. Use of 60 Vbeta and 13 Jbeta primers characterized the PCR. This table comes from immunoSEQ multiplex PCR, and its TCRdb copy is limited to in-frame clones, with some not included. This sample yields approximately 180,000 clones, of which approximately 72% are seen a single time; 2% to 2.5% belongs to the top ten. The sample was PBMCs. The receptor set was obtained from a human donor in good health.

This clone occurred once. The chain has TRBV9 and TRBJ2-7, with 11 bases fitting TRBD1. CDR1 SGDLS and CDR2 YYNGEE come from the germline V gene. The CDR3 has 14 residues. The V and J ends lost 3 bases and 3 bases, in that order; junction bases with no gene match: 2. CDR3 bases: TGTGCCAGCAGCGCGGGACAGGGGGGCTACGAGCAGTACTTC. Translating gives CASSAGQGGYEQYF.

This clone was counted only a few times. J is TRBJ2-7 and V is TRBV5-6, with 8 bases aligning to TRBD1. The V gene end was trimmed by 6 bases and the J gene end by 1 base; junction bases not matched to a gene: 6. This CDR3 contains 14 residues. The germline gives CDR1 SGHDT, CDR2 YYEEEE. CDR3 sequence reads: CASTRDRLSYEQYF. The CDR3, as DNA: TGTGCCAGCACCCGGGACAGGTTGTCCTACGAGCAGTACTTC.

V usage is TRBV30 and J usage is TRBJ1-2, with D unclear. The CDR3 is 16 amino acids. Germline V gene sequence: CDR1 GTSNPN, CDR2 SVGIG (reference sequence). Trimming cost V 2 bases and J 6 bases, with 22 bases left between them. For the CDR3, the DNA is TGTGCCTGGAGTAGCCAACCGGGAAGAATGATAAATGGCTACACCTTC. It encodes CAWSSQPGRMINGYTF.

The chain employs TRBV5-1 and TRBJ2-7; TRBD2 might be the D (6 bases). The germline V gene has CDR1 SGHRS and CDR2 YFSETQ. Trimming removed 0 bases from V and 5 bases from J, with 15 bases in between. This CDR3 is 15 amino acids long. Here the CDR3 reads CASSLDGAGYDEQYF. The CDR3 DNA is TGCGCCAGCAGCTTGGACGGCGCGGGGTACGACGAGCAGTACTTC. The full variable domain, in which reference TRBV5-1 and TRBJ2-7 provide the parts outside the CDR3, is KAGVTQTPRYLIKTRGQQVTLSCSPISGHRSVSWYQQTPGQGLQFLFEYFSETQRNKGNFPGRFSGRQFSNSRSEMNVSTLELGDSALYLCASSLDGAGYDEQYFGPGTRLTVT.

This clone was observed a few times. This chain uses TRBV4-3 with TRBJ2-1; 14 nucleotides line up with TRBD2. The CDR3 runs to 16 residues. Germline V gives CDR1 LGHNA, CDR2 YSLEER. With V trimmed by 4 bases and J by 6 bases, 5 bases remained unmatched. Here the CDR3 DNA reads TGCGCCAGCAGCCGGGGAGGGACTAGCGGGGGCAATGAGCAGTTCTTC. Its translation is CASSRGGTSGGNEQFF.

This clone was observed a handful of times. The V call is TRBV5-1, the J call TRBJ2-3; 7 bases fit TRBD2. The CDR3 is 16 amino acids. Trimming took 1 base from V and 2 from J; bases not matched to a gene: 7. The germline CDR1 and CDR2 sequences are SGHRS and YFSETQ. CDR3 in DNA: TGCGCCAGCAGCTTGTCCTCCGGGGGGAACACAGATACGCAGTATTTT. This translates into CASSLSSGGNTDTQYF.

This clone appeared a single time. V and J are TRBV6-6 and TRBJ1-6; possible D gene TRBD1, 6 bases. CDR3 size: 15 residues. CDR1 is MNHNY and CDR2 is SVGAGI in the germline V gene (reference sequence). V was cut by 0 bases and J by 6 bases, with 9 bases left in between. CDR3 amino acids: CASSYSGHPNSPLHF. CDR3 DNA: TGTGCCAGCAGTTACTCGGGACACCCTAATTCACCCCTCCACTTT.

The V gene is TRBV10-3, the J gene TRBJ2-2; 7 bases line up with TRBD2. This CDR3 spans 14 amino acids. The J segment lost 4 bases and the V segment lost 10 bases, leaving 9 bases of the junction unmatched. In germline, CDR1 is ENHRY, CDR2 SYGVKD. The CDR3 DNA reads TGTGCCACGAGGGGAGGGGAAGGCACCGGGGAGCTGTTTTTT. Translated: CATRGGEGTGELFF.

The chain is built from TRBV7-9 and TRBJ1-1; D is undetermined. This CDR3 spans 13 amino acids. V lost 5 bases to trimming and J lost 1 base, with 8 bases between them. Germline values: CDR1 SEHNR, CDR2 FQNEAQ (reference sequence). CDR3 in DNA: TGTGCCAGCAGCCCCAATCAGAACACTGAAGCTTTCTTT. Its translation: CASSPNQNTEAFF.

The rearrangement uses TRBV15 and TRBJ1-1; 9 positions agree with TRBD1. The germline gives CDR1 LNHNV, CDR2 YYDKDF (reference sequence). This CDR3 is built from 20 residues. The V and J ends lost 3 bases and 0 bases, in that order; junction bases with no gene match: 17. CDR3 sequence (DNA): TGTGCCACCAGCAGGAGGACCTTACAGGGGGCGGCTCGGATGAACACTGAAGCTTTCTTT. The encoded protein is CATSRRTLQGAARMNTEAFF.

The rearrangement links TRBV4-1 to TRBJ1-2; 7 nucleotides match TRBD1. CDR1 and CDR2 (germline): MGHRA, YSYEKL. The ends lost 1 base at V and 3 bases at J; junction bases unmatched: 8. The CDR3 is 16 residues long. The CDR3 loop is CASSQGQGPADYGYTF. CDR3 nucleotides: TGCGCCAGCAGCCAAGGACAGGGACCGGCCGACTATGGCTACACCTTC.

The chain is built from TRBV19 and TRBJ2-3; tentative D call: TRBD2 (6 bases). Germline CDR1 LNHDA, CDR2 SQIVND (reference sequence). Trimming shortened V by 7 bases and J by 0 bases, and 14 bases separated the two germline ends. CDR3 size: 15 residues. DNA for the CDR3: TGTGCCAGTATGCGGAGGGGACCTAGCACAGATACGCAGTATTTT. Residues: CASMRRGPSTDTQYF.

J is TRBJ1-1 and V is TRBV5-6; 7 nucleotides line up with TRBD1. Germline lookup yields CDR1 SGHDT and CDR2 YYEEEE. The ends lost 0 bases at V and 2 bases at J; junction bases unmatched: 4. CDR3 size: 15 residues. CDR3 sequence (DNA): TGTGCCAGCAGCTTGGTGAGGGACAGAAACACTGAAGCTTTCTTT. The encoded protein is CASSLVRDRNTEAFF.

This chain joins TRBV7-9 and TRBJ2-7; D is perhaps TRBD2 (6 bases). Germline V gene data show CDR1 as SEHNR and CDR2 as FQNEAQ (reference sequence). The V end was cut by 6 bases, the J end by 7 bases, with 25 bases between. The CDR3 runs to 16 residues. CDR3 bases: TGTGCCAGCAGTTCGTTAGAGGGCAGGGCTGCGGGGGAGCAGTACTTC. Translation: CASSSLEGRAAGEQYF.

CDR3: CASSFVQRGTQYF. The CDR3 region has the DNA TGTGCCAGCAGCTTTGTCCAGCGGGGGACCCAGTACTTC. The chain uses TRBV7-9 and TRBJ2-5, with 7 bases fitting TRBD2. J lost 7 bases, V lost 3 bases, and 5 bases had no gene match. CDR1 and CDR2 from the germline V gene are SEHNR and FQNEAQ (reference sequence). CDR3 length: 13 residues.

V is TRBV30 and J is TRBJ1-5; 7 bases line up with TRBD1. Germline values: CDR1 GTSNPN, CDR2 SVGIG (reference sequence). The V segment lost 3 bases and the J segment 3 bases; nucleotides outside the gene matches: 8. This CDR3 has 15 residues. Here the CDR3 reads CAWRDGTDFNQPQHF. CDR3 coding DNA: TGTGCCTGGAGGGACGGGACAGATTTCAATCAGCCCCAGCATTTT.

The gene calls are TRBV9 and TRBJ2-3, with D maybe TRBD2 (5 bases). The CDR3 is made up of 14 amino acids. Germline lookup yields CDR1 SGDLS and CDR2 YYNGEE. Between the trimmed V and J ends, which lost 4 bases and 5 bases, there was a span of 14 bases. The CDR3: CASSPRLGRDTQYF. The CDR3, as DNA: TGTGCCAGCAGCCCCCGTTTGGGGAGAGATACGCAGTATTTT.

The chain recombines TRBV11-2 with TRBJ2-7, with a possible D match to TRBD1 (6 bases). Per the germline V gene, CDR1 is SGHAT and CDR2 is FQNNGV. There are 15 residues in the CDR3. The V and J ends lost 5 bases and 1 base respectively, with 15 bases between them. CDR3 loop: CASSQTRDKSYEQYF. The CDR3 bases are TGTGCCAGCAGCCAAACCCGGGACAAGTCCTACGAGCAGTACTTC.

V gene TRBV7-9 combines with J gene TRBJ1-1, with TRBD1 matching over 7 bases. The CDR3 spans 15 residues. Germline values: CDR1 SEHNR, CDR2 FQNEAQ (reference sequence). V was clipped by 4 bases and J by 4 bases; unmatched bases: 9. The CDR3 sequence is CASSSATGVFTEAFF. The CDR3 region has the DNA TGTGCCAGCAGCTCCGCAACAGGGGTCTTCACTGAAGCTTTCTTT. Combining the CDR3 with reference TRBV7-9 and TRBJ1-1 gives the whole variable domain DTGVSQNPRHKITKRGQNVTFRCDPISEHNRLYWYRQTLGQGPEFLTYFQNEAQLEKSRLLSDRFSAERPKGSFSTLEIQRTEQGDSAMYLCASSSATGVFTEAFFGQGTRLTVV.